This TCR beta chain was retrieved from a study of CXCR4 blockade with PD-1 therapy in pancreatic cancer. The CDR3 consists of 13 residues. V was cut by 10 bases and J by 7 bases, with 19 bases left in between. CDR1 ENHRY and CDR2 SYGVKD come from the germline V gene. This clone showed up just a few times. Sequencing used immunoSEQ multiplex PCR; TCRdb keeps in-frame clones, though not all of them. The profile shows roughly 15,000 clones, about 72% of them singletons. The sequenced sample was tumor tissue. The genes are TRBV10-3 and TRBJ1-1; D is uncertain. The clonotype originates from a human donor with pancreatic ductal adenocarcinoma. CDR3 loop: CASSSGGLNEAFF. The DNA of the CDR3 is TGTGCCAGCTCTAGTGGAGGATTGAATGAAGCTTTCTTT.